A selection of T cell receptor beta chains follows, all from one sample in a study of low-dose radiotherapy and immunotherapy resistance in tumors. From the reads, TCRdb called clonotypes with MiXCR, one entry per CDR3 protein. The sample gives roughly 50,000 distinct CDR3 sequences, approximately 33% of which show up once; approximately 8% is in the top ten. Sequences were derived from PBMCs, sampled after low-dose radiotherapy plus immunotherapy. The receptor source for this set is a male donor with rectosigmoid adenocarcinoma. The CDR3 runs from the conserved cysteine through the conserved F or W. D genes are given only for firm matches. The listing skips clone size in some rows; elsewhere it reads once, few, many or a size class.

D gene	CDR3 length	clone size	J gene	V gene	CDR3 DNA	CDR3 protein
TRBD2	14	many	TRBJ2-1	TRBV20-1	TGCAGTGCTAGAGATGATGGGACTAGAAATGAGCAGTTCTTC	CSARDDGTRNEQFF
.	14	many	TRBJ2-5	TRBV29-1	TGCAGCGTTGATTGGTCAGGGACTCAAGAGACCCAGTACTTC	CSVDWSGTQETQYF
.	12	many	TRBJ1-3	TRBV7-2	TGTGCCAGCAGCTTAGGGCAAAACACCATATATTTT	CASSLGQNTIYF
.	14	.	TRBJ2-5	TRBV25-1	TGCGCTTCCAGGGACACGGTCCGTCAAGAGACCCAGTACTTC	CASRDTVRQETQYF
TRBD2	16	.	TRBJ2-4	TRBV7-8	TGTGCCAGCAGCTCTGGACTAGCGGGGGGCCCCAACATTCAGTACTTC	CASSSGLAGGPNIQYF
.	14	.	TRBJ1-3	TRBV29-1	TGCAGCGTTGTCACCCGGGGAGGAGGAAACACCATATATTTT	CSVVTRGGGNTIYF
TRBD2	16	few	TRBJ2-1	TRBV2	TGTGCCAGCAGGGACAGACTAGCGGGAGGGAGGAGTGAGCAGTTCTTC	CASRDRLAGGRSEQFF
.	16	many	TRBJ2-3	TRBV27	TGTGCCAGCAGTTTTCGTGCGAGGGCCGGCACAGATACGCAGTATTTT	CASSFRARAGTDTQYF
TRBD2	17	few	TRBJ2-1	TRBV11-3	TGTGCCAGCAGCTTAGATTCCGGGACTAGCAGGTTCAGAGAGCAGTTCTTC	CASSLDSGTSRFREQFF
TRBD2	11	many	TRBJ2-1	TRBV29-1	TGCAGCGTTCATGCGGGAGGCGAGCAGTTCTTC	CSVHAGGEQFF
.	14	medium-sized	TRBJ2-7	TRBV28	TGTGCCAGCAGGTCCGGGCTAAGCCCCTACGAGCAGTACTTC	CASRSGLSPYEQYF
.	13	few	TRBJ2-5	TRBV9	TGTGCCAGCAGCGCGGGGCTCCAAGAGACCCAGTACTTC	CASSAGLQETQYF
.	11	.	TRBJ2-4	TRBV5-1	TGCGCCAGCAGCTTGGGATACATTCAGTACTTC	CASSLGYIQYF
.	15	few	TRBJ1-5	TRBV28	TGTGCCGAGGCACAGGGCACCCTTAGCAATCAGCCCCAGCATTTT	CAEAQGTLSNQPQHF
.	13	many	TRBJ2-3	TRBV19	TGTGCCAGTAGGATCGGGGCCACAGATACGCAGTATTTT	CASRIGATDTQYF
.	15	.	TRBJ2-1	TRBV6-2/TRBV6-3	TGTGCCAGCCTGTCGGAGGGGTCTACCTACAATGAGCAGTTCTTC	CASLSEGSTYNEQFF
.	17	.	TRBJ2-4	TRBV20-1	TGCAGTGCTGGGCAGCCTATGGAAGGGGGTGACAAAAACATTCAGTACTTC	CSAGQPMEGGDKNIQYF
.	15	many	TRBJ1-1	TRBV5-6	TGTGCCAGCAGCCGGGCAGGGGCGGGAAACACTGAAGCTTTCTTT	CASSRAGAGNTEAFF
TRBD1	17	.	TRBJ1-2	TRBV5-1	TGCGCCAGCAGCCGGACGGCCGGGACAGGGGCTAACTATGGCTACACCTTC	CASSRTAGTGANYGYTF
.	18	.	TRBJ2-5	TRBV28	TGTGCCAGCAGTTTTCCCCTTACCACAGGGATCGTCGCAGAGACCCAGTACTTC	CASSFPLTTGIVAETQYF
.	16	many	TRBJ2-7	TRBV6-2/TRBV6-3	TGTGCCAGCAGTTACACAAGAACCAAATTATATTACGAGCAGTACTTC	CASSYTRTKLYYEQYF
.	15	many	TRBJ2-1	TRBV28	TGTGCCAGCAGTTCCCCAGGACACAAAGATGTCGAGCAGTTCTTC	CASSSPGHKDVEQFF
.	18	many	TRBJ2-7	TRBV28	TGTGCCAGCAGTTTTAATCTAAATGGGGGTGGAGTGTCCTACGAGCAGTACTTC	CASSFNLNGGGVSYEQYF
.	14	.	TRBJ2-1	TRBV6-2/TRBV6-3	TGTGCCAGCAGAGAGACCCGGGATAACAATGAGCAGTTCTTC	CASRETRDNNEQFF
TRBD2	15	.	TRBJ2-7	TRBV11-1	TGTGCCAGCAGCTTGGCTAGCGGCAGATCCTACGAGCAGTACTTC	CASSLASGRSYEQYF
TRBD2	14	many	TRBJ2-5	TRBV24-1	TGTGCCACCAGCGGGACTAGCGGGACGGAGACCCAGTACTTC	CATSGTSGTETQYF
.	12	.	TRBJ1-1	TRBV19	TGTGCCAGTAGTATGGGAGCGTCGCAAGCTTTCTTT	CASSMGASQAFF
.	14	.	TRBJ2-7	TRBV6-1	TGTGCCAGCACCAAACAGGGTCCCCCTTACGAGCAGTACTTC	CASTKQGPPYEQYF
TRBD1	13	.	TRBJ1-5	TRBV19	TGTGCCAGTAGCCCGGGACAGCGGGTGGCCCAGCATTTT	CASSPGQRVAQHF
.	13	.	TRBJ2-2	TRBV18	TGTGCCAGCTCACCTCCGGGGTCCGGGGAGCTGTTTTTT	CASSPPGSGELFF
TRBD1	16	.	TRBJ1-6	TRBV2	TGTGCCAGTAGAACCGTACAGGGGGGGTATAATTCACCCCTCCACTTT	CASRTVQGGYNSPLHF
.	13	many	TRBJ2-1	TRBV20-1	TGCAGTGCCCCTCCGGACGGATACAATGAGCAGTTCTTC	CSAPPDGYNEQFF
.	15	many	TRBJ2-1	TRBV5-1	TGCGCCAGCAGCTTGGGCTACCTCTCCTACAATGAGCAGTTCTTC	CASSLGYLSYNEQFF
.	18	many	TRBJ2-1	TRBV5-3	TGTGCCAGAAGCTTGGAGGGCAGACCCGAAAGCTCCTACAATGAGCAGTTCTTC	CARSLEGRPESSYNEQFF
.	16	few	TRBJ2-2	TRBV5-1	TGCGCCAGCAGCTTGAGACAGATCTCGAACACCGGGGAGCTGTTTTTT	CASSLRQISNTGELFF
.	18	many	TRBJ2-6	TRBV5-1	TGCGCCAGCAGCTTGCGTCCGGGTACAGTTTCTGGGGCCAACGTCCTGACTTTC	CASSLRPGTVSGANVLTF